This entry lists 27 T cell receptor beta chains sequenced from one sample in a study of T-cell memory formation after mild COVID-19. TCRdb independently ran MiXCR on the 5' RACE reads; one entry per CDR3 protein. Of about 310,000 distinct CDR3 sequences listed, 15% are singletons. What was sequenced was PBMCs or a T cell subset sorted from them (not recorded which). Receptors originate from a man between 18 and 35 years old who had mild COVID-19 (a few samples of this study predate the infection). Cell type and time point are not known.

This clonotype has only a few counts. The chain employs TRBV7-3 and TRBJ1-2, with D perhaps matching TRBD1 (6 bases). This CDR3 is 14 amino acids long. Trimming left V 0 bases short and J 6 bases short, with 11 bases between. Germline CDR1 SGHTA, CDR2 FQGTGA. CDR3 DNA: TGTGCCAGCAGCTTAACGTCGAGGGGGGATGGCTACACCTTC. Its translation is CASSLTSRGDGYTF.

The rearrangement uses TRBV7-2 and TRBJ1-1; D is ambiguous. The CDR3 has 13 residues. Germline loops: CDR1 SGHTA, CDR2 FQGNSA. The germline V and J ends were trimmed by 2 bases and 8 bases, with 12 bases remaining between them. In DNA, the CDR3 is TGTGCCAGCAGCTTATCTAGTTTGGTAGAAGCTTTCTTT. Protein product: CASSLSSLVEAFF.

The chain couples TRBV9 to TRBJ2-1; perhaps TRBD1 as D (5 bases). V was cut by 4 bases and J by 3 bases, with 17 bases left in between. The V gene's germline CDR1 is SGDLS and CDR2 YYNGEE. The CDR3 is made up of 16 amino acids. CDR3 loop: CASSPQVGDFYNEQFF. CDR3 DNA sequence: TGTGCCAGCAGCCCACAGGTAGGGGATTTCTACAATGAGCAGTTCTTC.

The V call is TRBV10-3, the J call TRBJ2-5, with D perhaps matching TRBD1 (5 bases). This CDR3 contains 12 residues. Germline V gene lookup returns CDR1 ENHRY and CDR2 SYGVKD. V was pared by 6 bases and J by 2 bases, with 7 bases between. The chain's CDR3 is CAIRDKQETQYF. CDR3 sequence (DNA): TGTGCCATCAGGGACAAACAAGAGACCCAGTACTTC.

The V call is TRBV18, the J call TRBJ1-2; 10 nucleotides align to TRBD1. CDR3 size: 14 residues. From germline, CDR1 is KGHSH and CDR2 LQKENI. The V and J ends lost 6 bases and 8 bases, in that order; junction bases with no gene match: 9. CDR3 sequence: CASSSGTGDRGYTF. The DNA of the CDR3 is TGTGCCAGCTCGTCCGGGACAGGGGACCGCGGCTACACCTTC.

This clonotype came up a few times. The V and J genes are TRBV27 and TRBJ1-5, with a tentative D call TRBD1 (5 bases). V was trimmed by 0 bases and J by 4 bases, leaving 7 bases between them. Looked up from germline, CDR1 is MNHEY and CDR2 is SMNVEV (reference sequence). The CDR3 has 14 residues. As DNA, the CDR3 is TGTGCCAGCAGTTTATCAAGACAGAATCAGCCCCAGCATTTT. Protein product: CASSLSRQNQPQHF.

This clonotype was counted a few times. The chain employs TRBV29-1 and TRBJ2-2, with D hard to call. In germline, CDR1 is SQVTM, CDR2 ANQGSEA. This CDR3 comprises 12 residues. Trimming left V 3 bases short and J 3 bases short, with 5 bases between. CDR3 region: CSVEEHTGELFF. DNA for the CDR3: TGCAGCGTTGAGGAGCACACCGGGGAGCTGTTTTTT.

The chain recombines TRBV28 with TRBJ1-1; tentative D call: TRBD1 (5 bases). The CDR3 spans 16 residues. Germline values: CDR1 MDHEN, CDR2 SYDVKM. Trimming shortened V by 6 bases and J by 0 bases, and 17 bases separated the two germline ends. CDR3 residues: CASRTPKPTVNTEAFF. CDR3 in DNA: TGTGCCAGCAGGACACCGAAACCGACAGTGAACACTGAAGCTTTCTTT.

CDR3 in DNA: TGTGCCAGCAGTTGGCCGACTAGCGGGGACCGGATGGGAACCGGGGAGCTGTTTTTT. It is translated as CASSWPTSGDRMGTGELFF. The chain recombines TRBV6-5 with TRBJ2-2; 11 bases match TRBD2. Trimming cost V 4 bases and J 5 bases; bases outside gene matches: 15. The CDR3 consists of 19 residues. Germline V lookup: CDR1 MNHEY, CDR2 SVGAGI.

The chain carries TRBV9 and TRBJ1-2; D is unclear. Germline assignment: CDR1 SGDLS and CDR2 YYNGEE. The CDR3 is 12 residues long. The V end lost 0 bases, the J end lost 5 bases, and 5 bases lay between the germline ends. The CDR3 sequence is CASSVAGYGYTF. The CDR3 coding sequence is TGTGCCAGCAGCGTAGCAGGTTATGGCTACACCTTC.

This clonotype has a handful of counts. V is TRBV6-2 or TRBV6-3 and J is TRBJ1-1; possibly TRBD1 for D (6 bases). Trimming left V 5 bases short and J 1 base short, with 11 bases between. This CDR3 is 14 amino acids long. CDR1 and CDR2 from the germline V gene are MNHEY and SVGEGT. In nucleotides, the CDR3 is TGTGCCAGCAGTGAATGGACAGAGAACACTGAAGCTTTCTTT. Its translation is CASSEWTENTEAFF.

The rearrangement joins TRBV6-2 or TRBV6-3 to TRBJ2-3, with 11 bases aligning to TRBD2. V was clipped by 2 bases and J by 2 bases; unmatched bases: 3. Per germline, CDR1 MNHEY and CDR2 SVGEGT. This CDR3 spans 16 amino acids. The CDR3 region is CASSYRLAGYTDTQYF. CDR3 bases: TGTGCCAGCAGTTACCGACTAGCGGGGTACACAGATACGCAGTATTTT.

This clonotype was detected a few times. The chain carries TRBV12-3 or TRBV12-4 and TRBJ2-3; D is undetermined. The CDR3 runs 10 residues. V lost 10 bases and J 1 base, leaving 3 bases between the germline ends. The CDR3 DNA sequence: TGTGCCACCCGCACAGATACGCAGTATTTT. Its translation is CATRTDTQYF.

This clonotype was seen a handful of times. The rearrangement links TRBV5-1 to TRBJ2-7; the D is unclear. Germline V lookup: CDR1 SGHRS, CDR2 YFSETQ. V gave up 1 base and J gave up 7 bases, with 15 bases separating them. The CDR3 loop spans 14 amino acids. This chain's CDR3 is CASSLFADAREQYF. The CDR3 DNA sequence: TGCGCCAGCAGCTTGTTTGCAGACGCACGGGAGCAGTACTTC.

The chain is built from TRBV7-2 and TRBJ1-2; D gene unclear. Per the germline V gene, CDR1 is SGHTA and CDR2 is FQGNSA. The CDR3 runs to 15 residues. Trimming pared 0 bases from V and 0 bases from J, leaving 8 bases between. This CDR3 reads CASSLARESNYGYTF. CDR3 nucleotides: TGTGCCAGCAGCTTAGCAAGGGAGTCTAACTATGGCTACACCTTC.

This clonotype was observed a few times. The chain has TRBV11-2 and TRBJ2-5; TRBD1 agrees at 10 bases. There are 15 residues in the CDR3. The V and J ends lost 8 bases and 2 bases, in that order; junction bases with no gene match: 8. Germline V CDR1 and CDR2: SGHAT, FQNNGV. CDR3 sequence reads: CASRTGTGEQETQYF. CDR3 nucleotides: TGTGCCAGCCGAACCGGGACAGGGGAGCAAGAGACCCAGTACTTC.

This clonotype was counted a few times. The V and J genes are TRBV6-2 or TRBV6-3 and TRBJ2-3; D remains ambiguous. Germline loops: CDR1 MNHEY, CDR2 SVGEGT. Trimming removed 8 bases at V and 2 bases at J, with 14 bases between. The CDR3 runs 14 residues. The CDR3 here is CASGATQLTDTQYF. The CDR3 DNA is TGTGCCAGCGGAGCCACTCAACTCACAGATACGCAGTATTTT.

The J gene is TRBJ2-7, the V gene TRBV4-3; perhaps TRBD1 as D (5 bases). The V and J ends lost 7 bases and 4 bases respectively, with 5 bases between them. The CDR3 is made up of 10 amino acids. CDR1 and CDR2 from the germline V gene are LGHNA and YSLEER. CDR3 in DNA: TGCGCCAGCACAGGGTACGAGCAGTACGTC. It encodes CASTGYEQYV.

V and J are TRBV18 and TRBJ1-5; D is possibly TRBD1 (6 bases). The V end lost 1 base, the J end lost 5 bases, and 9 bases lay between the germline ends. This CDR3 is 14 amino acids long. Per germline, CDR1 KGHSH and CDR2 LQKENI. The CDR3 DNA sequence: TGTGCCAGCTCACCACGCAGGGGAGATCAGCCCCAGCATTTT. Translated: CASSPRRGDQPQHF.

This clonotype was observed many times. The chain joins TRBV12-3 or TRBV12-4 to TRBJ1-1; 9 positions match TRBD1. CDR3 size: 12 residues. With V trimmed by 5 bases and J by 8 bases, 3 bases remained unmatched. In DNA, the CDR3 is TGTGCCAGCAGTGAACAGGGGGCGGAAGCTTTCTTT. Its protein product is CASSEQGAEAFF.

The chain employs TRBV6-2 or TRBV6-3 and TRBJ2-5, with TRBD2 as a possible D gene (7 bases). Germline V gives CDR1 MNHEY, CDR2 SVGEGT. This CDR3 has 12 residues. Trimming stripped 8 bases from V and 5 bases from J, with 12 bases between. Here the CDR3 reads CASVQGGETQYF. Written as DNA, the CDR3 is TGTGCCAGCGTACAGGGAGGGGAGACCCAGTACTTC.

The V and J genes are TRBV12-3 or TRBV12-4 and TRBJ1-6; D unresolved. The CDR3 spans 17 residues. V was cut by 5 bases and J by 0 bases, with 14 bases left in between. CDR3 region: CASSLSLGFSYNSPLHF. In DNA form, the CDR3 reads TGTGCCAGCAGTCTATCCCTGGGATTCTCCTATAATTCACCCCTCCACTTT.

This clonotype turned up a few times. The V gene is TRBV7-9, the J gene TRBJ1-1; D ambiguous. CDR3 length: 12 residues. Germline V gene lookup returns CDR1 SEHNR and CDR2 FQNEAQ (reference sequence). With 3 bases removed from V and 8 bases from J, the gap between germline ends came to 10 bases. The CDR3 sequence: CASSFRVGEAFF. The CDR3 DNA is TGTGCCAGCAGCTTTAGAGTCGGCGAAGCTTTCTTT.

V gene TRBV4-1 combines with J gene TRBJ1-3, with D unclear. The CDR3 consists of 16 residues. Germline V gene sequence: CDR1 MGHRA, CDR2 YSYEKL. With 4 bases removed from V and 0 bases from J, the gap between germline ends came to 13 bases. In DNA, the CDR3 is TGCGCCAGCAGCCCGCATCCGGGCCACTCTGGAAACACCATATATTTT. Amino acids: CASSPHPGHSGNTIYF.

The genes are TRBV11-2 and TRBJ2-3; 10 nucleotides match TRBD2. The CDR3 contains 16 residues. Germline CDR1 and CDR2: SGHAT and FQNNGV. The V and J ends lost 4 bases and 2 bases, in that order; junction bases with no gene match: 6. The CDR3 loop is CASSWGTSDATDTQYF. CDR3 DNA: TGTGCCAGCAGCTGGGGGACTAGCGATGCCACAGATACGCAGTATTTT.

V is TRBV12-5 and J is TRBJ1-2, with D possibly TRBD1 on 5 matching bases. Germline values: CDR1 LGHNT, CDR2 FRNRAP. Trimming removed 2 bases from V and 2 bases from J, with 6 bases in between. This CDR3 comprises 13 residues. CDR3 coding DNA: TGTGCTAGTGGTTTGCGACAGAACTATGGCTACACCTTC. Translation gives CASGLRQNYGYTF.

V is TRBV5-6 and J is TRBJ2-3, with 7 bases matching TRBD1. In germline, CDR1 is SGHDT, CDR2 YYEEEE. The CDR3 covers 17 residues. With 4 bases clipped from V and 5 bases from J, the junction kept 16 bases outside the gene matches. In DNA form, the CDR3 reads TGTGCCAGCAGCAGAAATAACAGGGGTTTAAGTGGAGATACGCAGTATTTT. As protein: CASSRNNRGLSGDTQYF.